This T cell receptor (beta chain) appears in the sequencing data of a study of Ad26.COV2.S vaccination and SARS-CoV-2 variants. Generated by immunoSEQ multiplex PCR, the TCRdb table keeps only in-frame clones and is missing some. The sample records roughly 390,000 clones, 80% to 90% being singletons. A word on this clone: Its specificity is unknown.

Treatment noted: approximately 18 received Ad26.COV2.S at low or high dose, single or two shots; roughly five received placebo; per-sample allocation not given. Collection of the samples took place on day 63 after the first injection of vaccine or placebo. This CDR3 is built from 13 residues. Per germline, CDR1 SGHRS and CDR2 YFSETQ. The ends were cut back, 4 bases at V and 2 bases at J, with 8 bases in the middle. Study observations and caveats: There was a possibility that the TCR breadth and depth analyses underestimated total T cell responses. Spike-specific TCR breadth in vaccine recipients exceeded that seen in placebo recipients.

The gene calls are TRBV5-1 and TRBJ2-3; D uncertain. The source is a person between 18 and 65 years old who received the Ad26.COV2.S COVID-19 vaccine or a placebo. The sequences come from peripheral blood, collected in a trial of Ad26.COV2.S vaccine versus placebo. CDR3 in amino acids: CASSPLNTDTQYF. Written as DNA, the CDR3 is TGCGCCAGCAGCCCCTTAAACACAGATACGCAGTATTTT.